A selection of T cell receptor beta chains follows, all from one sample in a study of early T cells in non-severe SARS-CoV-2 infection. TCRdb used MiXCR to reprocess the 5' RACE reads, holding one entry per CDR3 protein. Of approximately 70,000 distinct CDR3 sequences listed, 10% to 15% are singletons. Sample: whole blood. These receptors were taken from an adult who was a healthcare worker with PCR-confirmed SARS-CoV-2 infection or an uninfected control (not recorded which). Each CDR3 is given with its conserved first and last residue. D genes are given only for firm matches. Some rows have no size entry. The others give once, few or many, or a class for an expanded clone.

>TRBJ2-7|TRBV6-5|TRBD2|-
TGTGCCAGCAGCCCCGGGACTAGCGACTACGAGCAGTACTTC
CASSPGTSDYEQYF
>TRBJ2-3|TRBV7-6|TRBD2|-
TGTGCCAGCAGCTCCTTAGCGGGAGCGCGGGATACGCAGTATTTT
CASSSLAGARDTQYF
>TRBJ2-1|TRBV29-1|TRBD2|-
TGCAGCGTTGGGCGATATAGCGGGGGGCTTAATGAGCAGTTCTTC
CSVGRYSGGLNEQFF
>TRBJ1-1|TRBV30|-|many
TGTGCCTGGACCCCGTCCCCCGGTGAAGCTTTCTTT
CAWTPSPGEAFF
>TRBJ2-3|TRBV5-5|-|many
TGTGCCAGCAGCTTGATGGCAGGGAGGGATACGCAGTATTTT
CASSLMAGRDTQYF
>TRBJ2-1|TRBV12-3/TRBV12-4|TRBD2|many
TGTGCCAGCAGTTTTAGGACTAGCGGGAGGGCCGGATACAATGAGCAGTTCTTC
CASSFRTSGRAGYNEQFF
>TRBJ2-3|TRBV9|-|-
TGTGCCAGCAGCTCACGACTAGGGTCTAGCACAGATACGCAGTATTTT
CASSSRLGSSTDTQYF
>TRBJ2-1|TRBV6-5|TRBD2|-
TGTGCCAGCAGATCCAGTAGCGGGGGGGCTTATAATGAGCAGTTCTTC
CASRSSSGGAYNEQFF
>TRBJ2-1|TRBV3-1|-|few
TGTGCCAGCAGTTCTTCCCTTGGGACGAGCTCCTACAATGAGCAGTTCTTC
CASSSSLGTSSYNEQFF
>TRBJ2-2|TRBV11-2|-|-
TGTGCCAGCAGCTTACCATGGGGGGCGGACACCGGGGAGCTGTTTTTT
CASSLPWGADTGELFF
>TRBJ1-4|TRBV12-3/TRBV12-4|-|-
TGTGCCAGCGGGACGGCCTCGTCGTTAATGAATGAACTGTTTTTT
CASGTASSLMNELFF
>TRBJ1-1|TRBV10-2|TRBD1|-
TGCGCCACCTCCCGGGACAGGGGTCTTGAAGCTTTCTTT
CATSRDRGLEAFF
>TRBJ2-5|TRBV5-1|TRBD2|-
TGCGCCAGCAGCTTGTTAGGTCTAGCGGGACAAGAGACCCAGTACTTC
CASSLLGLAGQETQYF
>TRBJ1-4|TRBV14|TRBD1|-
TGTGCCAGCAGCCCCTGGACAGGTCGTCGGGGGGAACTGTTTTTT
CASSPWTGRRGELFF
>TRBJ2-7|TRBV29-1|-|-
TGCAGCGTTGTCGAGGGAGACAAGGTCAACGAGCAGTACTTC
CSVVEGDKVNEQYF
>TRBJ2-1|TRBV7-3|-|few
TGTGCCAGCAGCTTAACGACGGGTATCTACAATGAGCAGTTCTTC
CASSLTTGIYNEQFF
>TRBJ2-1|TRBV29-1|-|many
TGCAGCGTTGAATACGGAGCCTACAATGAGCAGTTCTTC
CSVEYGAYNEQFF
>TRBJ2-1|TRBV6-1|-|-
TGTGCCAGCAGTATTCCGGGACACCCCGAAAATGAGCAGTTCTTC
CASSIPGHPENEQFF
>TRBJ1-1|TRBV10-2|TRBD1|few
TGCGCCAGCAGCCTACAGGGGAAGACTGAAGCTTTCTTT
CASSLQGKTEAFF
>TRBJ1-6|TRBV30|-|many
TGTGCCTGGAGTGAAGAACTGGGGAATTCACCCCTCCACTTT
CAWSEELGNSPLHF
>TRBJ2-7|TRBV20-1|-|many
TGCAGTGCTACCCCGGGACACTACGAGCAGTACTTC
CSATPGHYEQYF
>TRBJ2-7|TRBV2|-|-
TGTGCCAGCAGTGAAAGTCTGGAGGCCTACGAGCAGTACTTC
CASSESLEAYEQYF
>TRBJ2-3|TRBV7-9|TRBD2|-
TGTGCCAGCAGCCCGATAGCGGGGACAGATACGCAGTATTTT
CASSPIAGTDTQYF
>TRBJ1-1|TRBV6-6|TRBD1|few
TGTGCCAGCACCCCCGGACAGGGTCACACTGAAGCTTTCTTT
CASTPGQGHTEAFF
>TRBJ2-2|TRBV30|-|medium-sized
TGTGCCTGGAGGCCACCATCGGGGGCGAGGAACACCGGGGAGCTGTTTTTT
CAWRPPSGARNTGELFF
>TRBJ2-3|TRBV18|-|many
TGTGCCAGCTCACCGCGAGACGGCAACACAGATACGCAGTATTTT
CASSPRDGNTDTQYF
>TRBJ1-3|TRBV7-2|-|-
TGTGCCAGCAGCGCTAACAGGTCCCCCTCTGGAAACACCATATATTTT
CASSANRSPSGNTIYF
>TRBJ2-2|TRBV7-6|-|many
TGTGCCAGCAGCTTAGTATATTGGGCAGGCGGCGGCGGGGAGCTGTTTTTT
CASSLVYWAGGGGELFF
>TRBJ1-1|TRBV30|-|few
TGTGCCTGGATCCCATGGGGATTTGAAGCTTTCTTT
CAWIPWGFEAFF
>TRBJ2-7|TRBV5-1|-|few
TGCGCCAGCAGCTTGACCGTAGTGGGCGAGCAGTACTTC
CASSLTVVGEQYF
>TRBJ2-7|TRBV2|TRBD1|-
TGTGCCAGCAGCCCACAGGGGTACCACGAGCAGTACTTC
CASSPQGYHEQYF
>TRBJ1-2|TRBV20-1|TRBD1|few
TGCAGTGCACCTGGACAGGCTAACTATGGCTACACCTTC
CSAPGQANYGYTF
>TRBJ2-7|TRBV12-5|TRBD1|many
TGTGCTAGTGGTCGAGGGACAGGGATACACGAGCAGTACTTC
CASGRGTGIHEQYF
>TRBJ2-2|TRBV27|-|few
TGTGCCAGCAGTTTGGTCCGGGGGAACACCGGGGAGCTGTTTTTT
CASSLVRGNTGELFF
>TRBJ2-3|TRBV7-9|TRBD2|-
TGTGCCAGCAGCCGGGCGGGAGCGGGTACGCAGTATTTT
CASSRAGAGTQYF
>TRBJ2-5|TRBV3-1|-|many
TGTGCCAGCAGCCAGACCGGGACTAGGGGGCTGGAGACCCAGTACTTC
CASSQTGTRGLETQYF
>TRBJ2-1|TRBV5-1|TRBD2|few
TGCGCCAGCAGCTTGGTAGCGGGAGGGAACAATGAGCAGTTCTTC
CASSLVAGGNNEQFF